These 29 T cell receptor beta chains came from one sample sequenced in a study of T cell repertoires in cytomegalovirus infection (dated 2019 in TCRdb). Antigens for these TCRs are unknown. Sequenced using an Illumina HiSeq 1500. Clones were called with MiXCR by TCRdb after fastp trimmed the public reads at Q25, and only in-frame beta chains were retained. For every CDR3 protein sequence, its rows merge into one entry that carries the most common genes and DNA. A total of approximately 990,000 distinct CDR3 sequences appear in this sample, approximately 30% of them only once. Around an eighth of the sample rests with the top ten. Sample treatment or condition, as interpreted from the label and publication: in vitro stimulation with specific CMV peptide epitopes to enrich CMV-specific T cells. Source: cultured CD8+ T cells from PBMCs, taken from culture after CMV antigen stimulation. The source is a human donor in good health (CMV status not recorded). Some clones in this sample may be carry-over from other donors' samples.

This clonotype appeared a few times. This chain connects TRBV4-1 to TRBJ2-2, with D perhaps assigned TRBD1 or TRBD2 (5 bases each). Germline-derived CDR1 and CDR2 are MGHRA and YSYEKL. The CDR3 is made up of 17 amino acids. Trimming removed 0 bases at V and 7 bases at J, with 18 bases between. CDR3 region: CASSQELRGRYGGELFF. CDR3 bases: TGCGCCAGCAGCCAAGAATTGAGGGGACGCTATGGCGGGGAGCTGTTTTTT.

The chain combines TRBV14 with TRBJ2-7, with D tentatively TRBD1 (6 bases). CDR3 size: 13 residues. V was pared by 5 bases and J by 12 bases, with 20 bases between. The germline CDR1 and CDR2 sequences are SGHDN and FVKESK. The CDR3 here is CASSTRDTGSLYV. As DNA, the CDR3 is TGTGCCAGCAGCACCCGGGACACCGGGTCGTTGTACGTC.

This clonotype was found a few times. The CDR3 DNA follows: TGCGCCAGCAGTGAGGGGGGACAGCTCAAATATGGCTACACCTTC. Translated, it gives CASSEGGQLKYGYTF. The V call is TRBV10-2, the J call TRBJ1-2, with 7 bases lining up with TRBD1. The CDR3 is 15 residues long. Germline V gene data show CDR1 as WSHSY and CDR2 as SAAADI. V dropped 2 bases and J dropped 5; count of bases not matched to a gene: 8.

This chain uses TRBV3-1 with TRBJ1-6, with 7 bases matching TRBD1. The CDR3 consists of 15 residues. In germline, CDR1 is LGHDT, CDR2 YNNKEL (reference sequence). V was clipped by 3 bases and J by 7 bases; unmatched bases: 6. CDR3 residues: CASSQGQGGNSPLHF. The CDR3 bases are TGTGCCAGCAGCCAGGGGCAGGGGGGCAATTCACCCCTCCACTTT.

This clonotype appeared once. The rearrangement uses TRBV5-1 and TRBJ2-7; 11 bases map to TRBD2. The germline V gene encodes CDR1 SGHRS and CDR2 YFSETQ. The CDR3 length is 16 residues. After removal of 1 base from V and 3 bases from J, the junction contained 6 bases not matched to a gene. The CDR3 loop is CASSLLGLAEIYEQYF. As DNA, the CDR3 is TGCGCCAGCAGCTTGTTGGGACTAGCGGAAATCTACGAGCAGTACTTC.

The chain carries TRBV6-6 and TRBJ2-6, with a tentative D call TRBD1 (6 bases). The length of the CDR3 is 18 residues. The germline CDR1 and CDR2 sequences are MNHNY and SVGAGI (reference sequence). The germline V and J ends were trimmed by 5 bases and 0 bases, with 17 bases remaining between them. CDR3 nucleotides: TGTGCCAGCAGTGACGTCCGGGACACGTACTCTGGGGCCAACGTCCTGACTTTC. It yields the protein CASSDVRDTYSGANVLTF.

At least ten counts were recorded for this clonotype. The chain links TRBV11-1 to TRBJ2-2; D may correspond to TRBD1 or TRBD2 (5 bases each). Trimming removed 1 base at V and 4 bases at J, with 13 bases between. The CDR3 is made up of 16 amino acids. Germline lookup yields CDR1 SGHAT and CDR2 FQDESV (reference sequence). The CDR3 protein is CASSLVMGTITGELFF. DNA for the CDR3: TGTGCCAGCAGCTTAGTGATGGGGACGATCACCGGGGAGCTGTTTTTT.

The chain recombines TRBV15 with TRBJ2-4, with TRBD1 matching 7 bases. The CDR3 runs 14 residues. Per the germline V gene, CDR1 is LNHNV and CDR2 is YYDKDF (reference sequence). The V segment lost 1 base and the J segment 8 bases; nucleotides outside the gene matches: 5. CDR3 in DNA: TGTGCCACCAGCAGAGCTGGGACAGCGGACATTCAGTACTTC. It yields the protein CATSRAGTADIQYF.

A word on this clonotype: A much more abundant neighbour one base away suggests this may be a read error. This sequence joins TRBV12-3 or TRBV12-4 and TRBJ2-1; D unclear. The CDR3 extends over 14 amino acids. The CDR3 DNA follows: TGTGCCAGCAGTCCCCCTGACATCTACAATGATCAGTTCTTC. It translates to CASSPPDIYNDQFF.

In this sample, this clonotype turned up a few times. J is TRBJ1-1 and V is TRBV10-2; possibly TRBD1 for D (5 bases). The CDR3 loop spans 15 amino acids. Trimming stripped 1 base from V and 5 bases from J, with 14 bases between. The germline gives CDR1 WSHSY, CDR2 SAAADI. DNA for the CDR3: TGCGCCAGCAGTGAGTTCAGGGCAGGTGGGACTGAAGCTTTCTTT. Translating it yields CASSEFRAGGTEAFF.

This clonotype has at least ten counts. This CDR3 reads CASSPGTGGDGYTF. In DNA, the CDR3 is TGTGCCAGCAGCCCAGGGACAGGGGGTGATGGCTACACCTTC. The chain has TRBV7-2 and TRBJ1-2; 11 positions match TRBD1. The CDR3 is made up of 14 amino acids. Germline trimming cut 5 bases from V and 6 bases from J; bases unmatched to any gene: 5. Germline CDR1 is SGHTA and CDR2 is FQGNSA.

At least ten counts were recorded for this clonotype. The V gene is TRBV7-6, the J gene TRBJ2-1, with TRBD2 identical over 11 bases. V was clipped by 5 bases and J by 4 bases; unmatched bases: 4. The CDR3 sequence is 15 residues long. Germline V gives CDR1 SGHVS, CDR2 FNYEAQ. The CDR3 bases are TGTGCCAGCAGCCCGTCTAGCGGGGGGTACAATGAGCAGTTCTTC. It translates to CASSPSSGGYNEQFF.

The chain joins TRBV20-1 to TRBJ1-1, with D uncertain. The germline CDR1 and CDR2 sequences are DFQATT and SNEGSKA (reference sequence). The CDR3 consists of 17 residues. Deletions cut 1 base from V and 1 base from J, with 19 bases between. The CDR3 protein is CSARASWVWEANTEAFF. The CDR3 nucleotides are TGCAGTGCTAGAGCGTCGTGGGTATGGGAAGCGAACACTGAAGCTTTCTTT.

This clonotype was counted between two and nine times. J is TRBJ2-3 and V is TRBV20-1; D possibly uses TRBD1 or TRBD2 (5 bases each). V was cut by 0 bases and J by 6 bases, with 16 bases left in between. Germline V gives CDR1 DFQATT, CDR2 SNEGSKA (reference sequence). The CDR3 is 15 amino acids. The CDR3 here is CSARDARFWGDTQYF. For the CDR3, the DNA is TGCAGTGCTAGAGATGCTCGGTTTTGGGGGGATACGCAGTATTTT.

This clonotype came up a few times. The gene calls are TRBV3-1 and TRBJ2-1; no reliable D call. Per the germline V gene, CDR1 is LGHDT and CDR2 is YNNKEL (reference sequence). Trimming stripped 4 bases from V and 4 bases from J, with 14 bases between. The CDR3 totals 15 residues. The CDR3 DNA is TGTGCCAGCAGCCCCAGTGACGTTCGGTACAATGAGCAGTTCTTC. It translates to CASSPSDVRYNEQFF.

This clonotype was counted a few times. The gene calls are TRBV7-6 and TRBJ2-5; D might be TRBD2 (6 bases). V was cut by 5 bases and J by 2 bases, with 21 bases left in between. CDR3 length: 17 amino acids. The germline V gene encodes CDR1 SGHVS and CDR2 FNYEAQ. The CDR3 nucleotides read TGTGCCAGCAGCCCTACCCGACTAGGGGCAAGGCAAGAGACCCAGTACTTC. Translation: CASSPTRLGARQETQYF.

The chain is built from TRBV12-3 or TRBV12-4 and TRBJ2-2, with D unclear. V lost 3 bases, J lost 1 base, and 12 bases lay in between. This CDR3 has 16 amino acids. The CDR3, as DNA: TGTGCCAGCAGTTTCCACACCACCGAGAACACCGGGGAGCTGTTTTTT. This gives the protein CASSFHTTENTGELFF.

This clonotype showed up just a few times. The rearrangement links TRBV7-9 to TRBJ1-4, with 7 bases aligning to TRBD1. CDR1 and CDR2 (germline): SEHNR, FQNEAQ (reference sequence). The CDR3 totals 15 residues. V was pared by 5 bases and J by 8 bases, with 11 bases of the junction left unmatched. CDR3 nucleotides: TGTGCCAGCAGCCCCCCCGACAGGGAGGGGGAAAAACTGTTTTTT. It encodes CASSPPDREGEKLFF.

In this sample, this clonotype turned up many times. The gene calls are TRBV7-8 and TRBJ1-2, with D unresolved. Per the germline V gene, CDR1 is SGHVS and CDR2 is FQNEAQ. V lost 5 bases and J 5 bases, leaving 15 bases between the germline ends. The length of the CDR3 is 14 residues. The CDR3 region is CASSQSQARYGYTF. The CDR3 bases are TGTGCCAGCAGCCAGAGCCAGGCAAGATATGGCTACACCTTC.

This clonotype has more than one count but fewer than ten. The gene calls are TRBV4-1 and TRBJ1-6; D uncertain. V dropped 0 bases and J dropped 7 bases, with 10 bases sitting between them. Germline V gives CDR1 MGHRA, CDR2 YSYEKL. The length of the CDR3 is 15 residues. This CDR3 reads CASSQEVTANSPLHF. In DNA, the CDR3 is TGCGCCAGCAGCCAAGAAGTCACAGCCAATTCACCCCTCCACTTT.

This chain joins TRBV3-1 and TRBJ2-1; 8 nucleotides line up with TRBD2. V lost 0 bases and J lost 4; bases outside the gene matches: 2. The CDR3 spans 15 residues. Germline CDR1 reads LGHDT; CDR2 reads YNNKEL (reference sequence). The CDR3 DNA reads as TGTGCCAGCAGCCAAGAACTAGCGGTGTACAATGAGCAGTTCTTC. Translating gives CASSQELAVYNEQFF.

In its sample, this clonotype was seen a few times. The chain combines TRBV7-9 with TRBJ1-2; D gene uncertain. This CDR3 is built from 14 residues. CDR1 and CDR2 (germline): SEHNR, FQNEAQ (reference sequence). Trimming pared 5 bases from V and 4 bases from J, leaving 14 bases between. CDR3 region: CASSQRTIFYGYTF. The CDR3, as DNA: TGTGCCAGCAGCCAACGGACCATCTTCTATGGCTACACCTTC.

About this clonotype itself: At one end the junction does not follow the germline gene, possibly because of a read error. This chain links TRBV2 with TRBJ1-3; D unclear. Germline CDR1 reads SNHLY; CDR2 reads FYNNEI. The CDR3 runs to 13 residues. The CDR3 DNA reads TGTGCCAGCATTGAACCCTCTGGAAACACCATATATTTT. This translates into CASIEPSGNTIYF.

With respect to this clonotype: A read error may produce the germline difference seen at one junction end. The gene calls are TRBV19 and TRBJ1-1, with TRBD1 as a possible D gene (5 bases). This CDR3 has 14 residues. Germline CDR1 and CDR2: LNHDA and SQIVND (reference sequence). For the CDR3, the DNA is TGTGCCAGTAGTTTTCAAGGGGTGAACGCTGAAGCTTTCTTT. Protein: CASSFQGVNAEAFF.

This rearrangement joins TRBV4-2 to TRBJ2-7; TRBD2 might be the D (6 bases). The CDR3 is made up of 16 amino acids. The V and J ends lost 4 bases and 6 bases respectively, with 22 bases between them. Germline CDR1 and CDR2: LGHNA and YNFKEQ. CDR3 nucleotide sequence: TGTGCCAGCAGCCGACGACGGGACTCCACACCCGGCGAGCAGTACTTC. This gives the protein CASSRRRDSTPGEQYF.

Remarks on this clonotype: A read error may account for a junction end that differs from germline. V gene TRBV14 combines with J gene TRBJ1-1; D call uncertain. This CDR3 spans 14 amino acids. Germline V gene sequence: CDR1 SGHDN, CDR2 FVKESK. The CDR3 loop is CASGQVGGDTEAFF. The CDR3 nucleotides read TGTGCCAGCGGCCAAGTCGGCGGAGACACTGAAGCTTTCTTT.

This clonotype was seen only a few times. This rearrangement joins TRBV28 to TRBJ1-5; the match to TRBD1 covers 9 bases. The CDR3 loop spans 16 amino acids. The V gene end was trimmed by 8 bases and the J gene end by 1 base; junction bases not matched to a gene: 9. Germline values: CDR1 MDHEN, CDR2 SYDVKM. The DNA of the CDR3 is TGTGCCAGCTCAACCGGGACAGGGTTAAGCAATCAGCCCCAGCATTTT. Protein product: CASSTGTGLSNQPQHF.

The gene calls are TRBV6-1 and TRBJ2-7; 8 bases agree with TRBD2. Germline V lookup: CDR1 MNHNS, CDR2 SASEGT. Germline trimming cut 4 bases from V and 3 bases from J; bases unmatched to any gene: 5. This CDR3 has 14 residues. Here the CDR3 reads CASSAAGAGYEQYF. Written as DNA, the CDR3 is TGTGCCAGCAGTGCAGCGGGGGCGGGCTACGAGCAGTACTTC.

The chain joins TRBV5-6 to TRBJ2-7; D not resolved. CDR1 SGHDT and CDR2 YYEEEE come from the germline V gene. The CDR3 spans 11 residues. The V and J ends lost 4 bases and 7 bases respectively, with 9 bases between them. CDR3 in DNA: TGTGCCAGCAGCAGAGGACGTGAGCAGTACTTC. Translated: CASSRGREQYF.